The text below deals with one T cell receptor (beta chain). Grouping used clinical history reported by participants in a survey and questionnaire. The sample comes from a study of blood T cell repertoires in COVID-19. Study-level background: Italy, Spain and the United States were the sources of the convalescent and acute COVID-19 samples. PBMCs, B-cell-depleted T cells, or T cells provided the cDNA or gDNA that made up the material.

The CDR3 length is 14 residues. V dropped 0 bases and J dropped 10 bases, with 15 bases sitting between them. Germline V lookup: CDR1 SNHLY, CDR2 FYNNEI. Authors' methods: Quantification of nucleated cells was approximated via reference gene primer amplification. Sequencing used immunoSEQ multiplex PCR; TCRdb keeps in-frame clones, though not all of them. That table furnishes V, J and clone size, whereas the DNA furnished D and trimming. The sample consists of roughly 430,000 clones, roughly 90% of them appearing once. The clonotype comes from a woman between 35 and 50 years old with acute COVID-19. The chain joins TRBV2 to TRBJ1-1; the D is unclear. Specimen: PBMCs or T cells enriched from blood (not recorded which). CDR3 protein: CASSEALFGRGAFF. The DNA of the CDR3 is TGTGCCAGCAGTGAAGCTCTCTTCGGACGGGGAGCTTTCTTT.